A single sample is the source of the 30 T cell receptor beta chains below, sequenced in a study of blood T cell repertoires in COVID-19. Using immunoSEQ multiplex PCR, the repertoire was profiled, and TCRdb retains in-frame clones only, with some absent. The sample records just over 90,000 clones, 75% to 90% being singletons. Sequencing was performed on peripheral blood. These receptors were collected from a woman of 80 years or more with acute or convalescent COVID-19.

CDR3 residues: CASSLPGSGRYEQYF. CDR3 sequence (DNA): TGTGCCAGCAGTTTACCCGGGAGCGGACGCTACGAGCAGTACTTC. The V call is TRBV28, the J call TRBJ2-7; a weak D match, TRBD2 (6 bases). In germline, CDR1 is MDHEN, CDR2 SYDVKM. This CDR3 region has 15 residues. Trimming pared 2 bases from V and 3 bases from J, leaving 14 bases between.

CDR3 residues: CASSRSLADRYNEQFF. CDR3 DNA sequence: TGTGCCAGCAGCAGGTCACTAGCGGACAGATACAATGAGCAGTTCTTC. The chain employs TRBV5-5 and TRBJ2-1, with TRBD2 identical over 8 bases. V lost 4 bases to trimming and J lost 4 bases; unmatched junction nucleotides: 10. This CDR3 region has 16 residues. Germline CDR1 is SGHKS and CDR2 is YYEKEE (reference sequence).

The table lists this clone with a count of one. The junction shows a germline mismatch at one end, possibly a read error. The V and J genes are TRBV24-1 and TRBJ2-4; 14 bases align to TRBD2. The CDR3 is made up of 13 amino acids. From germline, CDR1 is KGHDR and CDR2 SFDVKD. The DNA of the CDR3 is TGTGCCACCAGTGGGACTAGCGGGGGGCCTCAGTACTTT. This codes for CATSGTSGGPQYF.

The V call is TRBV2, the J call TRBJ1-3, with unresolved D. Germline CDR1 SNHLY, CDR2 FYNNEI. Trimming shortened V by 7 bases and J by 3 bases, and 7 bases separated the two germline ends. The CDR3 covers 12 residues. This chain's CDR3 is CASNLLGNTIYF. The CDR3 DNA sequence: TGTGCCAGCAATCTCCTTGGAAACACCATATATTTT.

The gene calls are TRBV13 and TRBJ2-5; TRBD2 aligns across 13 bases. Germline V gene sequence: CDR1 PRHDT, CDR2 FYEKMQ (reference sequence). The junction had 6 bases not matched to a gene; V was cut back by 0 bases and J by 5 bases. The CDR3 contains 17 residues. The CDR3 region is CASSLGLLAGGRETQYF. CDR3 in DNA: TGTGCCAGCAGCTTAGGCCTACTAGCGGGGGGGCGTGAGACCCAGTACTTC. Variable domain in full (rest from reference TRBV13 and TRBJ2-5): AAGVIQSPRHLIKEKRETATLKCYPIPRHDTVYWYQQGPGQDPQFLISFYEKMQSDKGSIPDRFSAQQFSDYHSELNMSSLELGDSALYFCASSLGLLAGGRETQYFGPGTRLLVL.

V and J are TRBV28 and TRBJ1-3; D may be TRBD1 (5 bases). CDR3 length equals 14 residues. V shed 8 bases and J shed 7 bases, with 18 bases lying between them. Germline lookup yields CDR1 MDHEN and CDR2 SYDVKM. The CDR3 bases are TGTGCCAGCGGAGCGGGGGGTGTCCACAACACCATATATTTT. This encodes CASGAGGVHNTIYF.

The J gene is TRBJ2-2, the V gene TRBV5-1, with unresolved D. CDR1 is SGHRS and CDR2 is YFSETQ in the germline V gene. This CDR3 spans 14 amino acids. V was cut by 8 bases and J by 6 bases, with 17 bases left in between. The CDR3 loop reads CASAEQQSAGELFF. Written as DNA, the CDR3 is TGCGCCAGTGCCGAACAGCAGTCCGCCGGGGAGCTGTTTTTT.

The genes are TRBV5-1 and TRBJ2-3, with 9 bases identical to TRBD2. Trimming took 8 bases from V and 0 from J; bases not matched to a gene: 4. This CDR3 region has 14 residues. Germline V CDR1 and CDR2: SGHRS, YFSETQ. Here the CDR3 DNA reads TGCGCCAGTACTAGCGGGTCTAGCACAGATACGCAGTATTTT. Amino acids: CASTSGSSTDTQYF. Full variable domain (rest looked up from reference TRBV5-1 and TRBJ2-3): KAGVTQTPRYLIKTRGQQVTLSCSPISGHRSVSWYQQTPGQGLQFLFEYFSETQRNKGNFPGRFSGRQFSNSRSEMNVSTLELGDSALYLCASTSGSSTDTQYFGPGTRLTVL.

The genes are TRBV18 and TRBJ1-1; no definite D call. This CDR3 is built from 15 residues. The V end lost 3 bases, the J end lost 4 bases, and 15 bases lay between the germline ends. The germline V gene has CDR1 KGHSH and CDR2 LQKENI. CDR3 protein: CASSPSGLRSTEAFF. Here the CDR3 DNA reads TGTGCCAGCTCACCTTCCGGACTGAGGAGCACTGAAGCTTTCTTT.

The chain employs TRBV10-3 and TRBJ2-3, with 9 bases lining up with TRBD2. The CDR3 contains 15 residues. J lost 1 base, V lost 6 bases, and 5 bases had no gene match. CDR1 ENHRY and CDR2 SYGVKD come from the germline V gene. This CDR3 reads CAIRKAGGGTDTQYF. As DNA, the CDR3 is TGTGCCATCAGGAAAGCGGGGGGAGGCACAGATACGCAGTATTTT.

This clone was picked up a small number of times. The chain couples TRBV5-1 to TRBJ2-3, with 7 positions matching TRBD1. The length of the CDR3 is 14 residues. Germline V gene sequence: CDR1 SGHRS, CDR2 YFSETQ. Trimming removed 7 bases from V and 3 bases from J; junction bases left unmatched: 8. As DNA, the CDR3 is TGCGCCAGCGGGAAGGGGGCCGGGACAGATACGCAGTATTTT. This encodes CASGKGAGTDTQYF.

The chain carries TRBV5-1 and TRBJ1-2, with D possibly TRBD1 on 6 matching bases. The V end was cut by 4 bases, the J end by 0 bases, with 13 bases between. Germline lookup yields CDR1 SGHRS and CDR2 YFSETQ. CDR3 length equals 15 residues. The CDR3 DNA sequence: TGCGCCAGCAGCCCCCGGACAGCTTCTAACTATGGCTACACCTTC. Translating it yields CASSPRTASNYGYTF.

The chain is built from TRBV7-3 and TRBJ1-2, with D tentatively TRBD1 (5 bases). CDR3 length equals 13 residues. Germline loops: CDR1 SGHTA, CDR2 FQGTGA. The V and J ends lost 4 bases and 2 bases respectively, with 8 bases between them. CDR3 nucleotides: TGTGCCAGCAGCTCGGGACTGAACTATGGCTACACCTTC. Its translation is CASSSGLNYGYTF.

This clone is medium-sized. V is TRBV10-2 and J is TRBJ2-7; 7 nucleotides agree with TRBD2. The germline V gene encodes CDR1 WSHSY and CDR2 SAAADI. This CDR3 region has 12 residues. Trimming took 8 bases from V and 4 from J; bases not matched to a gene: 5. CDR3: CASVSGAYEQYF. In DNA form, the CDR3 reads TGCGCCAGCGTCAGCGGGGCATACGAGCAGTACTTC.

The V and J genes are TRBV29-1 and TRBJ1-2; D is undetermined. This CDR3 is 14 amino acids long. V lost 7 bases and J 3 bases, leaving 18 bases between the germline ends. CDR1 is SQVTM, CDR2 ANQGSEA, per germline. The CDR3 region is CSGGSLGSYYGYTF. The DNA of the CDR3 is TGCAGCGGTGGGAGTTTGGGGTCCTACTATGGCTACACCTTC.

V is TRBV5-1 and J is TRBJ2-3; TRBD2 matches 8 bases. V lost 4 bases to trimming and J lost 0 bases; unmatched junction nucleotides: 7. CDR3 length equals 16 residues. CDR1 and CDR2 from the germline V gene are SGHRS and YFSETQ. The CDR3 is CASSTQRGPSTDTQYF. In nucleotides, the CDR3 is TGCGCCAGCAGCACTCAGCGGGGGCCCAGCACAGATACGCAGTATTTT. Combining the CDR3 with reference TRBV5-1 and TRBJ2-3 gives the whole variable domain KAGVTQTPRYLIKTRGQQVTLSCSPISGHRSVSWYQQTPGQGLQFLFEYFSETQRNKGNFPGRFSGRQFSNSRSEMNVSTLELGDSALYLCASSTQRGPSTDTQYFGPGTRLTVL.

The chain links TRBV19 to TRBJ1-5; 8 bases map to TRBD1. The V and J ends lost 9 bases and 0 bases, in that order; junction bases with no gene match: 10. The CDR3 runs 16 residues. Germline assignment: CDR1 LNHDA and CDR2 SQIVND (reference sequence). CDR3 bases: TGTGCCAGCGACAGGGGCAGGGGGTATAGCAATCAGCCCCAGCATTTT. It specifies CASDRGRGYSNQPQHF.

The V gene is TRBV18, the J gene TRBJ2-7; 10 bases agree with TRBD1. With V trimmed by 4 bases and J by 2 bases, 2 bases remained unmatched. The V gene's germline CDR1 is KGHSH and CDR2 LQKENI. The CDR3 contains 14 residues. CDR3 region: CASSRDRGPYEQYF. CDR3 coding DNA: TGTGCCAGCTCACGGGACAGGGGCCCCTACGAGCAGTACTTC.

V and J are TRBV7-9 and TRBJ1-3; D uncertain. The germline V and J ends were trimmed by 5 bases and 0 bases, with 11 bases remaining between them. The CDR3 is 15 amino acids. CDR1 SEHNR and CDR2 FQNEAQ come from the germline V gene (reference sequence). The CDR3 nucleotides are TGTGCCAGCAGCCACAGTGATTCCTCTGGAAACACCATATATTTT. Its translation is CASSHSDSSGNTIYF. Full variable domain (outside the CDR3, taken from reference TRBV7-9 and TRBJ1-3): DTGVSQNPRHKITKRGQNVTFRCDPISEHNRLYWYRQTLGQGPEFLTYFQNEAQLEKSRLLSDRFSAERPKGSFSTLEIQRTEQGDSAMYLCASSHSDSSGNTIYFGEGSWLTVV.

This clone was counted only a few times. The rearrangement links TRBV18 to TRBJ1-1; 7 nucleotides align to TRBD1. The CDR3 extends over 14 amino acids. Germline assignment: CDR1 KGHSH and CDR2 LQKENI. Trimming cost V 3 bases and J 6 bases; bases outside gene matches: 7. As DNA, the CDR3 is TGTGCCAGCTCACCTCCCCGACAGGGCTCTGAAGCTTTCTTT. It translates to CASSPPRQGSEAFF.

V gene TRBV2 combines with J gene TRBJ2-1; 9 bases align to TRBD2. Germline V gene lookup returns CDR1 SNHLY and CDR2 FYNNEI. V was pared by 7 bases and J by 4 bases, with 11 bases of the junction left unmatched. The CDR3 length is 16 residues. The CDR3 region is CASTALAGTTYNEQFF. The DNA of the CDR3 is TGTGCCAGCACCGCGCTAGCGGGGACTACTTACAATGAGCAGTTCTTC.

The V and J genes are TRBV7-8 and TRBJ2-7; TRBD2 agrees at 11 bases. The J segment lost 5 bases and the V segment lost 3 bases, leaving 6 bases of the junction unmatched. The CDR3 is 15 residues long. CDR1 and CDR2 (germline): SGHVS, FQNEAQ. CDR3 protein: CASSFTSGGGNEQYF. DNA for the CDR3: TGTGCCAGCAGCTTCACTAGCGGGGGCGGCAACGAGCAGTACTTC.

CDR3: CASSYSGQDLYGYTF. The CDR3 DNA sequence: TGTGCCAGCAGTTACTCGGGACAAGACCTTTATGGCTACACCTTC. The rearrangement uses TRBV6-5 and TRBJ1-2; maybe TRBD1 (6 bases). This CDR3 contains 15 residues. With 0 bases removed from V and 5 bases from J, the gap between germline ends came to 13 bases. CDR1 and CDR2 (germline): MNHEY, SVGAGI.

The gene calls are TRBV5-4 and TRBJ1-2, with TRBD1 identical over 9 bases. Germline loops: CDR1 SGHNT, CDR2 YYREEE (reference sequence). V lost 3 bases and J lost 7; bases outside the gene matches: 7. The CDR3 runs 14 residues. CDR3 sequence (DNA): TGTGCCAGCAGCTCCGGGACAGGGCCTTTTGGCTACACCTTC. Translation gives CASSSGTGPFGYTF. Full variable domain (outside the CDR3, taken from reference TRBV5-4 and TRBJ1-2): ETGVTQSPTHLIKTRGQQVTLRCSSQSGHNTVSWYQQALGQGPQFIFQYYREEENGRGNFPPRFSGLQFPNYSSELNVNALELDDSALYLCASSSGTGPFGYTFGSGTRLTVV.

This clone was detected only once. V is TRBV24-1 and J is TRBJ2-2; TRBD1 matches at 7 bases. CDR3 size: 14 residues. Germline V CDR1 and CDR2: KGHDR, SFDVKD. V lost 8 bases to trimming and J lost 0 bases; unmatched junction nucleotides: 2. CDR3 region: CATKGASNTGELFF. CDR3 DNA sequence: TGTGCCACCAAGGGGGCCTCGAACACCGGGGAGCTGTTTTTT.

The chain's CDR3 is CASSSNDRQGGDTQYF. CDR3 bases: TGTGCCAGCAGTTCGAACGATAGACAGGGAGGAGATACGCAGTATTTT. This chain joins TRBV6-6 and TRBJ2-3; D is possibly TRBD1 (7 bases). V lost 4 bases and J lost 5, with 19 bases in between. CDR3 length: 16 residues. Germline V CDR1 and CDR2: MNHNY, SVGAGI (reference sequence).

V usage is TRBV24-1 and J usage is TRBJ1-1, with D unclear. Germline loops: CDR1 KGHDR, CDR2 SFDVKD. The germline V and J ends were trimmed by 9 bases and 1 base, with 11 bases remaining between them. The CDR3 extends over 13 amino acids. This CDR3 is CATRRERNTEAFF. The CDR3, as DNA: TGTGCCACCCGGAGGGAAAGGAACACTGAAGCTTTCTTT.

The chain employs TRBV24-1 and TRBJ1-5; D unresolved. V was cut by 6 bases and J by 6 bases, with 14 bases left in between. This CDR3 has 14 amino acids. Germline V gives CDR1 KGHDR, CDR2 SFDVKD. The CDR3 DNA is TGTGCCACCAGTCCAACCTCGGGGAGTCAGCCCCAGCATTTT. Protein: CATSPTSGSQPQHF.

This chain joins TRBV14 and TRBJ2-3, with a tentative D call TRBD2 (7 bases). The CDR3 totals 16 residues. Germline CDR1 SGHDN, CDR2 FVKESK. Between the trimmed V and J ends, which lost 4 bases and 6 bases, there was a span of 20 bases. CDR3 nucleotide sequence: TGTGCCAGCAGCCCGAACAGAGGGGGGGCTGGTGATACGCAGTATTTT. Residues: CASSPNRGGAGDTQYF.

The J gene is TRBJ1-4, the V gene TRBV18; 9 bases match TRBD1. Losses at the gene ends were 2 bases for V and 4 bases for J; bases not matched to a gene: 5. The CDR3 is 16 amino acids. Germline CDR1 KGHSH, CDR2 LQKENI. This CDR3 reads CASSPDNRGRNEKLFF. CDR3 DNA sequence: TGTGCCAGCTCACCAGATAACAGGGGGCGTAATGAAAAACTGTTTTTT.